A single sample gave rise to the 5 T cell receptor beta chains below, sequenced in a study of regulatory T cells. The primer mix had 52 TRBV and 13 TRBJ primers. The assay was immunoSEQ multiplex PCR, and TCRdb's table has in-frame clones only and misses some. Of 17,000 or so clones listed, more than 90% are singletons. Input material: CD8+ T cells sorted from blood. The receptors shown here come from a person aged 18 to 29 with CD3G deficiency.

The chain combines TRBV9 with TRBJ2-2; 7 nucleotides align to TRBD1. The CDR3 length is 13 residues. CDR1 and CDR2 (germline): SGDLS, YYNGEE. J was trimmed by 5 bases and V by 7 bases; bases with no gene match: 5. CDR3 nucleotide sequence: TGTGCCAGCGACAGGGCCCTAACCGGGGAGCTGTTTTTT. Amino acid sequence: CASDRALTGELFF.

The rearrangement uses TRBV7-9 and TRBJ2-1; tentatively, D is TRBD2 (5 bases). The CDR3 runs 15 residues. Deletions cut 8 bases from V and 1 base from J, with 15 bases between. CDR1 SEHNR and CDR2 FQNEAQ come from the germline V gene (reference sequence). The CDR3 reads CASVHGGGSYNEQFF. CDR3 in DNA: TGTGCCAGCGTCCACGGAGGCGGTTCCTACAATGAGCAGTTCTTC.

The chain joins TRBV23-1 to TRBJ1-1, with a weak D call TRBD1 (5 bases). TRBV23-1 falls under the ORF class, with uncertain function. This CDR3 region has 14 residues. Trimming removed 4 bases at V and 3 bases at J, with 12 bases between. CDR3 in DNA: TGCGCCAGCAGTCGCCAGGGCTTTGACACTGAAGCTTTCTTT. Translated, it gives CASSRQGFDTEAFF.

J is TRBJ2-1 and V is TRBV27, with 7 bases fitting TRBD1. CDR3 length: 14 amino acids. The trim removed 6 bases at V and 0 bases at J, leaving 2 bases unmatched. CDR1 is MNHEY and CDR2 is SMNVEV in the germline V gene (reference sequence). In DNA, the CDR3 is TGTGCCAGCAGCAGGGGGAGCTCCTACAATGAGCAGTTCTTC. It is translated as CASSRGSSYNEQFF.

This clone has just one count. This rearrangement joins TRBV10-1 to TRBJ1-5; 8 positions match TRBD1. The germline V gene has CDR1 WNHNN and CDR2 SYGVQD (reference sequence). V lost 6 bases to trimming and J lost 0 bases; unmatched junction nucleotides: 10. This CDR3 spans 17 amino acids. The CDR3 DNA sequence: TGCGCCAGCAGAAAGACAGGGGCAAGGGATAGCAATCAGCCCCAGCATTTT. Amino acids: CASRKTGARDSNQPQHF.